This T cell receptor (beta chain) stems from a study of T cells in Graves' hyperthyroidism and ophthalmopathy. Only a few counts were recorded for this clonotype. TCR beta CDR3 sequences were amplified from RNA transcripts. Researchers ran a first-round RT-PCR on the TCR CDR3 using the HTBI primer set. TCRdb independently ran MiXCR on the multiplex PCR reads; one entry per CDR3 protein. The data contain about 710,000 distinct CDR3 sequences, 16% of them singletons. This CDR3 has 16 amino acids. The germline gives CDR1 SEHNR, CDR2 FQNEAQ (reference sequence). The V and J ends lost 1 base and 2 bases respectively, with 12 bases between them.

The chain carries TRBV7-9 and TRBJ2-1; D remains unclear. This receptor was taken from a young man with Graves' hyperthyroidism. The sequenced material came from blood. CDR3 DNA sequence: TGTGCCAGCAGCTTAGGATTCGGGCAGGCCTACAATGAGCAGTTCTTC. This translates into CASSLGFGQAYNEQFF.